These 3 T cell receptor beta chains were sequenced from one sample in a study of blood T cell repertoires in COVID-19 (dated by TCRdb to the early 2020s). Library construction relied on the immunoSEQ multiplex PCR assay. TCRdb took this table from immuneACCESS and kept in-frame rearrangements with V and J called. Such tables lack part of the clones; where checked against another copy, unresolved V genes explain under half of the gap, and the rest is unexplained. The sample records fewer than 350,000 clones, roughly 89% of which are singletons. Of the sample, roughly 4% falls within the top ten clones. Sequenced: peripheral blood. The receptors come from a woman aged 55-69 years with COVID-19, enrolled during active disease.

This rearrangement joins TRBV28 to TRBJ1-2, with 10 bases fitting TRBD1. After removal of 6 bases from V and 12 bases from J, the junction contained 10 bases not matched to a gene. CDR1 MDHEN and CDR2 SYDVKM come from the germline V gene. The length of the CDR3 is 13 residues. The DNA of the CDR3 is TGTGCCAGCAGAATTGACAGGGGGCGAGTTAACACCTTC. Its translation: CASRIDRGRVNTF.

The chain joins TRBV7-9 to TRBJ1-3; the D gene is possibly TRBD1 (5 bases). V was clipped by 2 bases and J by 0 bases, with 8 bases between them. The CDR3 loop spans 15 amino acids. In germline, CDR1 is SEHNR, CDR2 FQNEAQ (reference sequence). The chain's CDR3 is CASSLTGLSGNTIYF. For the CDR3, the DNA is TGTGCCAGCAGCTTAACAGGTCTCTCTGGAAACACCATATATTTT.

CDR3 loop: CASSLNAPRGYGYTF. CDR3 bases: TGTGCCAGCAGTTTAAACGCCCCCCGCGGGTATGGCTACACCTTC. This chain links TRBV27 with TRBJ1-2, with no clear D. V was cut by 2 bases and J by 5 bases, with 15 bases left in between. CDR1 MNHEY and CDR2 SMNVEV come from the germline V gene (reference sequence). The CDR3 totals 15 residues.